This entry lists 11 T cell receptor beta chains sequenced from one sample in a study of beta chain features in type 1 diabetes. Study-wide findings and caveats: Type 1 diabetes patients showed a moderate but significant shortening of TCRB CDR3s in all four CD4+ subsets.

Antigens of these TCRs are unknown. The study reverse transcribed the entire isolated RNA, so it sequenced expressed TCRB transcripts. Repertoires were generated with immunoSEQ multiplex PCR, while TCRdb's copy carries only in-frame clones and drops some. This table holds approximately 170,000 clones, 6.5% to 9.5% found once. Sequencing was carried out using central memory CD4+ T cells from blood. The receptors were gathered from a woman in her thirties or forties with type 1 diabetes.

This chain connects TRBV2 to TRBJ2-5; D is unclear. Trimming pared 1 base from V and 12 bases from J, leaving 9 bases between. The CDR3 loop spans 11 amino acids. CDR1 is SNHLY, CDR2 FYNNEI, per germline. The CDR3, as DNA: TGTGCCAGCAGTGAAGGGCAGTCCAAGTACTTC. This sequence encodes CASSEGQSKYF.

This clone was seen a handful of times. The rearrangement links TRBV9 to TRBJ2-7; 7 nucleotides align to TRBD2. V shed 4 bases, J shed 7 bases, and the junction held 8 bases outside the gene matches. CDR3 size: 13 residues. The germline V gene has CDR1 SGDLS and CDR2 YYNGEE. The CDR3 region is CASSPRPSGEQYF. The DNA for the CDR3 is TGTGCCAGCAGCCCCCGTCCTAGCGGTGAGCAGTACTTC.

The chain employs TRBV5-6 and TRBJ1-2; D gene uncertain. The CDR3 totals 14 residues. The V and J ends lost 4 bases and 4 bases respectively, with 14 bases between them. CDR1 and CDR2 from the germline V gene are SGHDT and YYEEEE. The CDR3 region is CASSPPNRSYGYTF. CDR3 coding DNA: TGTGCCAGCAGCCCACCAAACAGATCCTATGGCTACACCTTC.

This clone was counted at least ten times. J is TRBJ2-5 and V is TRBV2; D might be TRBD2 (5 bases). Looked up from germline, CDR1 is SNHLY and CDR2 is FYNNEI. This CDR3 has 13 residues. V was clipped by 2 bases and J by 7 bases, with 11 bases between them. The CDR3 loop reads CASSEQSSATQYF. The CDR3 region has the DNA TGTGCCAGCAGTGAACAGAGTAGCGCGACCCAGTACTTC.

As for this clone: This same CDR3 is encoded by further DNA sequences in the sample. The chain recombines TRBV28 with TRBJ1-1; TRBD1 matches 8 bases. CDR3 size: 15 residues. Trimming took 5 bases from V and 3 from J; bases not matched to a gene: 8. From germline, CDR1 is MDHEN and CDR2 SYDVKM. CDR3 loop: CASSPDRGGYTEAFF. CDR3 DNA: TGTGCCAGCAGTCCTGACAGGGGTGGATACACTGAAGCTTTCTTT.

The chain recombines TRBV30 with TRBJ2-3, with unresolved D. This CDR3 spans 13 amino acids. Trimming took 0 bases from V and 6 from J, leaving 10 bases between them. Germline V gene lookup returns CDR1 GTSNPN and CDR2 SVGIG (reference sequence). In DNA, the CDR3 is TGTGCCTGGAGTGTTCGCGGTGGGGATACGCAGTATTTT. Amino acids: CAWSVRGGDTQYF.

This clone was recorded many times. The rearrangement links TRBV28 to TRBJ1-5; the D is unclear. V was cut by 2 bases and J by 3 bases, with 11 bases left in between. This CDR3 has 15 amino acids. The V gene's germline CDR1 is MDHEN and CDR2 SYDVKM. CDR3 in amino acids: CASSLDTPPNQPQHF. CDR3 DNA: TGTGCCAGCAGTTTAGACACCCCCCCCAATCAGCCCCAGCATTTT. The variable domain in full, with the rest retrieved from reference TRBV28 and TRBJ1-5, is DVKVTQSSRYLVKRTGEKVFLECVQDMDHENMFWYRQDPGLGLRLIYFSYDVKMKEKGDIPEGYSVSREKKERFSLILESASTNQTSMYLCASSLDTPPNQPQHFGDGTRLSIL.

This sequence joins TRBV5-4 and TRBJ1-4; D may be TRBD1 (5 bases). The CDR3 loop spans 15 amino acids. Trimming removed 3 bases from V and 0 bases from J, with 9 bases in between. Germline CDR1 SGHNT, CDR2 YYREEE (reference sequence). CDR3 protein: CASSSGGSTNEKLFF. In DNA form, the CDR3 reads TGTGCCAGCAGCTCTGGGGGGTCAACTAATGAAAAACTGTTTTTT.

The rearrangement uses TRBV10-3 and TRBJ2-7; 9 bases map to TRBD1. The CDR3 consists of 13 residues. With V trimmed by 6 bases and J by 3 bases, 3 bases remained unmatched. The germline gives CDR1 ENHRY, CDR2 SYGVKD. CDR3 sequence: CAISGGQGYEQYF. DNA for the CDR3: TGTGCCATCAGCGGGGGACAGGGCTACGAGCAGTACTTC.

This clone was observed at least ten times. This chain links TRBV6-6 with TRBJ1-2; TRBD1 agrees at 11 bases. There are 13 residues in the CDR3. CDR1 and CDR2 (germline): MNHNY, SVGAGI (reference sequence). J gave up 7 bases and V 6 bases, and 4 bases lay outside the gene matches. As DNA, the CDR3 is TGTGCCAGCAGGGACGGGACAGGGGGTGGCTACACCTTC. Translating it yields CASRDGTGGGYTF.

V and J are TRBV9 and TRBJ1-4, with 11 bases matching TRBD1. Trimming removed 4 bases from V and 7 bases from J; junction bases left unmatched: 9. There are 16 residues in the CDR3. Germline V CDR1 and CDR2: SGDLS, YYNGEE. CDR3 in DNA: TGTGCCAGCAGCTCTCAGGACAGGGGGCGTCGTGAAAAACTGTTTTTT. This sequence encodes CASSSQDRGRREKLFF. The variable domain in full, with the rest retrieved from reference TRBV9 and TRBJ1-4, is DSGVTQTPKHLITATGQRVTLRCSPRSGDLSVYWYQQSLDQGLQFLIQYYNGEERAKGNILERFSAQQFPDLHSELNLSSLELGDSALYFCASSSQDRGRREKLFFGSGTQLSVL.